This entry describes one T cell receptor (beta chain). From the RACE reads, TCRdb called clonotypes with MiXCR, one entry per CDR3 protein. This sample yields tens of thousands of distinct CDR3 sequences, of which 10% to 15% are seen a single time; approximately 5.2% belongs to the top ten. The sample belongs to a study of human T cells and chemical hapten exposure. Trimming stripped 4 bases from V and 7 bases from J, with 8 bases between. The CDR3 is 11 residues long. Germline V lookup: CDR1 DFQATT, CDR2 SNEGSKA (reference sequence). Described time point: patch test 3, about 24 weeks after DPC sensitization. Treatment defined: therapeutic diphenylcyclopropenone sensitization with weekly scalp DPC.

The TCR originated in a woman aged 45-65 years with alopecia areata. Some clones in this sample may be carry-over from other donors' samples. The sample here was whole blood, taken in connection with sensitization to the hapten diphenylcyclopropenone (DPC). The gene calls are TRBV20-1 and TRBJ2-1; D is unresolved. CDR3 coding DNA: TGCAGTGCTATCCCCCTGAATGAGCAGTTCTTC. Its translation is CSAIPLNEQFF.